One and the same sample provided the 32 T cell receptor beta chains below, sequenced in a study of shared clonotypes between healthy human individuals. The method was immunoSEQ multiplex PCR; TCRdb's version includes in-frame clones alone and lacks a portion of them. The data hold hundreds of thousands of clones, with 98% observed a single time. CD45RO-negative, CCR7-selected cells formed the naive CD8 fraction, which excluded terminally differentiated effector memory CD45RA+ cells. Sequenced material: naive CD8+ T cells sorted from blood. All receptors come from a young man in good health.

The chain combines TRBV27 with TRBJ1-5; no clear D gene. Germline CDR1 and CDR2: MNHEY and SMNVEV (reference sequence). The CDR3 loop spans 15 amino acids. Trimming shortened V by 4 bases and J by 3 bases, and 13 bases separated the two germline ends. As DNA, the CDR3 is TGTGCCAGCAGTTCCTTACAAATGAACAATCAGCCCCAGCATTTT. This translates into CASSSLQMNNQPQHF.

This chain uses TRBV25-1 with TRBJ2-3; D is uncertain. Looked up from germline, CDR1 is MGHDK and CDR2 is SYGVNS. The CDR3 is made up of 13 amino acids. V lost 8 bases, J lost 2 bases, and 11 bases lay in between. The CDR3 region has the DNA TGTGCCAGCTCCGAGGAATACACAGATACGCAGTATTTT. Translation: CASSEEYTDTQYF.

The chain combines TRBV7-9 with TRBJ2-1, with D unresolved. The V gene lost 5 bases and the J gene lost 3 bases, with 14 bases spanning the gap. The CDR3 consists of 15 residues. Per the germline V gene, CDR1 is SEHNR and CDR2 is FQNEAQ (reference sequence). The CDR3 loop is CASSLTQPIYNEQFF. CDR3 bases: TGTGCCAGCAGCCTCACTCAGCCGATCTACAATGAGCAGTTCTTC.

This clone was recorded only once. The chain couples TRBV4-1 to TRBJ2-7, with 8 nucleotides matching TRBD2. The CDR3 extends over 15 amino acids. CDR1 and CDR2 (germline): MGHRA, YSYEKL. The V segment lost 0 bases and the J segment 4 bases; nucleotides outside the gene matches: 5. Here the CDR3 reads CASSQETGGPYEQYF. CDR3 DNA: TGCGCCAGCAGCCAAGAAACGGGAGGGCCGTACGAGCAGTACTTC.

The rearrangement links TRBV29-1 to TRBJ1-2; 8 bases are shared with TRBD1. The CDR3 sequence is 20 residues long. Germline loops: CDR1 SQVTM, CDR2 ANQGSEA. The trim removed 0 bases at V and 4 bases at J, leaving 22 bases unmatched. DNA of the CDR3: TGCAGCGTTGAAGAGGTAGTGGGAGGGTTGGTCAGGGGGCGCGGCTATGGCTACACCTTC. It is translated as CSVEEVVGGLVRGRGYGYTF.

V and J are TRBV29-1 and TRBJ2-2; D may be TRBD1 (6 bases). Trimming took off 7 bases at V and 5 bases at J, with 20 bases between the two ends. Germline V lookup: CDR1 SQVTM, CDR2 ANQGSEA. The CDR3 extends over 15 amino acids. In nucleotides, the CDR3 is TGCAGCGCCCGGGGAGACAGGTCCCAAACCGGGGAGCTGTTTTTT. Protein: CSARGDRSQTGELFF.

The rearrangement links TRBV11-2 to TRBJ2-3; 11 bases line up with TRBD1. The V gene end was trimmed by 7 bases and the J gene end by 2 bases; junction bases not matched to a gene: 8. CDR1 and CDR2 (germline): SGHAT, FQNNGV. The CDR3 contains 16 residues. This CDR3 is CASTVGQGAITDTQYF. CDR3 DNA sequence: TGTGCCAGCACCGTAGGACAGGGGGCAATCACAGATACGCAGTATTTT.

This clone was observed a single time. The DNA for the CDR3 is TGTGCCAGCAGCCCGACTAGCGGGGCTACCTACGAGCAGTACTTC. It encodes CASSPTSGATYEQYF. V is TRBV7-9 and J is TRBJ2-7; 11 bases align to TRBD2. J lost 2 bases, V lost 5 bases, and 5 bases had no gene match. The CDR3 consists of 15 residues. CDR1 is SEHNR, CDR2 FQNEAQ, per germline (reference sequence).

The CDR3 DNA follows: TGTGCCAGCAGCGGAAACCCCAGGGGGGTGACTTACAATGAGCAGTTCTTC. This translates into CASSGNPRGVTYNEQFF. The chain links TRBV2 to TRBJ2-1; maybe TRBD1 (7 bases). The CDR3 runs 17 residues. V lost 6 bases and J 4 bases, leaving 22 bases between the germline ends. Germline lookup yields CDR1 SNHLY and CDR2 FYNNEI.

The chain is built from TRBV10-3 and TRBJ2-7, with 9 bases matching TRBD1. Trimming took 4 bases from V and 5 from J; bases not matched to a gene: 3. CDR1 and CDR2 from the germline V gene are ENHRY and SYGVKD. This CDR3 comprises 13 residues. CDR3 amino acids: CAISVTGGHEQYF. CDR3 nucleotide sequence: TGTGCCATCAGTGTAACAGGGGGCCACGAGCAGTACTTC.

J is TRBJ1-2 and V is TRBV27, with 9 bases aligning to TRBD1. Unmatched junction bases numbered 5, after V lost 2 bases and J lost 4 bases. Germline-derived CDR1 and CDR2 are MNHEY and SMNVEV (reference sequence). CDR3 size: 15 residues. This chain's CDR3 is CASSLGGQGAYGYTF. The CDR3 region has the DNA TGTGCCAGCAGTTTAGGGGGACAGGGAGCCTATGGCTACACCTTC.

Here the CDR3 reads CASSLGIAGPDTQYF. The CDR3 region has the DNA TGTGCCAGCAGCTTAGGGATAGCGGGACCAGATACGCAGTATTTT. The chain combines TRBV7-8 with TRBJ2-3; 8 bases line up with TRBD2. The J segment lost 4 bases and the V segment lost 1 base, leaving 4 bases of the junction unmatched. CDR1 and CDR2 from the germline V gene are SGHVS and FQNEAQ. This CDR3 region has 15 residues.

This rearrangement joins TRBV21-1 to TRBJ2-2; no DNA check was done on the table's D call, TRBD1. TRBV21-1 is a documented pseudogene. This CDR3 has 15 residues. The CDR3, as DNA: TGTGCCAGTATTTGCCGGGACAGGGGTCCCGGGGAGCTGTTTTTT. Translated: CASICRDRGPGELFF.

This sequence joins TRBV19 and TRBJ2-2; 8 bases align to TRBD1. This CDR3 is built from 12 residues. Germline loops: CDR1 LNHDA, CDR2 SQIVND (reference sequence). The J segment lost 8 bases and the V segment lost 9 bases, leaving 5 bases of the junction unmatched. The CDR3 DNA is TGTGCCAGCAATCAGGGGGCTGGGGAGCTGTTTTTT. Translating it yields CASNQGAGELFF.

CDR3 nucleotides: TGTGCCAGCAGTTTTCAGCAGGGGGCTCAGCCCCAGCATTTT. Its translation is CASSFQQGAQPQHF. The chain carries TRBV28 and TRBJ1-5; 8 bases map to TRBD1. The length of the CDR3 is 14 residues. In germline, CDR1 is MDHEN, CDR2 SYDVKM. V trimming: 3 bases; J trimming: 6 bases; junction bases outside the gene matches: 4. Full variable domain (rest looked up from reference TRBV28 and TRBJ1-5): DVKVTQSSRYLVKRTGEKVFLECVQDMDHENMFWYRQDPGLGLRLIYFSYDVKMKEKGDIPEGYSVSREKKERFSLILESASTNQTSMYLCASSFQQGAQPQHFGDGTRLSIL.

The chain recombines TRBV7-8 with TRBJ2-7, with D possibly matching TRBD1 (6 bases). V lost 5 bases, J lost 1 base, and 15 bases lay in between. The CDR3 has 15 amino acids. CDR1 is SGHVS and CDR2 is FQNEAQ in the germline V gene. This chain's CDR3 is CASSRLYRASYEQYF. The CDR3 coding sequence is TGTGCCAGCAGCCGACTATACAGGGCTTCCTACGAGCAGTACTTC.

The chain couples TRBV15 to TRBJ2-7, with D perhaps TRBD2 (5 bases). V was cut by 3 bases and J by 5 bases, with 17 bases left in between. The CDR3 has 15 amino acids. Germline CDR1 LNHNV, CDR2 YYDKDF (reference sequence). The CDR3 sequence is CATSSSLGGSHEQYF. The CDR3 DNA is TGTGCCACCAGCAGCAGCCTAGGCGGGTCCCACGAGCAGTACTTC. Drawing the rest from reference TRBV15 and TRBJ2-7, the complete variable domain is DAMVIQNPRYQVTQFGKPVTLSCSQTLNHNVMYWYQQKSSQAPKLLFHYYDKDFNNEADTPDNFQSRRPNTSFCFLDIRSPGLGDTAMYLCATSSSLGGSHEQYFGPGTRLTVT.

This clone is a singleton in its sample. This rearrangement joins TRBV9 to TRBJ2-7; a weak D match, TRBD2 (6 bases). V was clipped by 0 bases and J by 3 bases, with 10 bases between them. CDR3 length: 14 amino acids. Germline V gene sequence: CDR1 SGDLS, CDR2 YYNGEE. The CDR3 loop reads CASSVDGSIYEQYF. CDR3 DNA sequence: TGTGCCAGCAGCGTAGACGGGAGTATCTACGAGCAGTACTTC. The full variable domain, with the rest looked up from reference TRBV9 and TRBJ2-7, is DSGVTQTPKHLITATGQRVTLRCSPRSGDLSVYWYQQSLDQGLQFLIQYYNGEERAKGNILERFSAQQFPDLHSELNLSSLELGDSALYFCASSVDGSIYEQYFGPGTRLTVT.

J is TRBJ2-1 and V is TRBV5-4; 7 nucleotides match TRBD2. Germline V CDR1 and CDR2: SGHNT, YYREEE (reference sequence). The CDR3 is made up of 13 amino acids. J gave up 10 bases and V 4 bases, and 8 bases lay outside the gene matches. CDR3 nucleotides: TGTGCCAGCAGCGGGGGGGATATTCTAGAGCAGTTCTTC. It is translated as CASSGGDILEQFF.

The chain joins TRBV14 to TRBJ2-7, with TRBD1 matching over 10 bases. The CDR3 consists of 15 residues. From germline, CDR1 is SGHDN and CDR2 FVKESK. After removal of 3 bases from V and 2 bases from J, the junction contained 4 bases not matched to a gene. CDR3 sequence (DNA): TGTGCCAGCAGCCAGTGGGGGACAGGGGCCTACGAGCAGTACTTC. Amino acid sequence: CASSQWGTGAYEQYF.

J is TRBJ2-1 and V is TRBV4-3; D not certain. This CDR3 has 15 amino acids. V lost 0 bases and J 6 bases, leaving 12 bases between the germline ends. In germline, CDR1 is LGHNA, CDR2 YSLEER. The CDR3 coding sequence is TGCGCCAGCAGCCAAGACGTTTCGGAGCTCAATGAGCAGTTCTTC. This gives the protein CASSQDVSELNEQFF.

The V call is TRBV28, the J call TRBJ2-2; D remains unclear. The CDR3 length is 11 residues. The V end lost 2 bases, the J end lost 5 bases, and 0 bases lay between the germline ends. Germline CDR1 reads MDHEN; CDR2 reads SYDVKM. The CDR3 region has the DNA TGTGCCAGCAGTTTAACCGGGGAGCTGTTTTTT. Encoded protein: CASSLTGELFF.

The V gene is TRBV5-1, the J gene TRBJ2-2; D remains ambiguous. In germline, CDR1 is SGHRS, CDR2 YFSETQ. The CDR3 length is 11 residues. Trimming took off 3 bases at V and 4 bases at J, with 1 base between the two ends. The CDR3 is CASSSTGELFF. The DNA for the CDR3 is TGCGCCAGCAGCTCCACCGGGGAGCTGTTTTTT.

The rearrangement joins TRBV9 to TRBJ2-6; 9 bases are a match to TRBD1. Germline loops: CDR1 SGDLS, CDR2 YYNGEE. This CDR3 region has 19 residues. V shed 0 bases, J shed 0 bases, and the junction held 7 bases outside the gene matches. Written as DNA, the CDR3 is TGTGCCAGCAGCGTAGACCGGGACAGGGCGCACTCTGGGGCCAACGTCCTGACTTTC. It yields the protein CASSVDRDRAHSGANVLTF.

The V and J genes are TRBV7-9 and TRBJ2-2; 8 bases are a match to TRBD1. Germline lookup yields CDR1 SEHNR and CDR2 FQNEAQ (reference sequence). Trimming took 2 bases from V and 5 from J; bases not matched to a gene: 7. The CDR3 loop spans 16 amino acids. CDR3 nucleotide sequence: TGTGCCAGCAGCTTACTTGGACAGGGAGGTACCGGGGAGCTGTTTTTT. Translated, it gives CASSLLGQGGTGELFF.

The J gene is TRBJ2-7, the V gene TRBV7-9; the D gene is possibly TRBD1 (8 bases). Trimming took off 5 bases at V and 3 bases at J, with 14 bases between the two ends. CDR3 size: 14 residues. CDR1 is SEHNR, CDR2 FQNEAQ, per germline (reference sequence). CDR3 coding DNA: TGTGCCAGCAGCGGACAGGGAGGGCACTACGAGCAGTACTTC. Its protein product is CASSGQGGHYEQYF. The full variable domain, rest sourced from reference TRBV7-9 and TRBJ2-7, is DTGVSQNPRHKITKRGQNVTFRCDPISEHNRLYWYRQTLGQGPEFLTYFQNEAQLEKSRLLSDRFSAERPKGSFSTLEIQRTEQGDSAMYLCASSGQGGHYEQYFGPGTRLTVT.

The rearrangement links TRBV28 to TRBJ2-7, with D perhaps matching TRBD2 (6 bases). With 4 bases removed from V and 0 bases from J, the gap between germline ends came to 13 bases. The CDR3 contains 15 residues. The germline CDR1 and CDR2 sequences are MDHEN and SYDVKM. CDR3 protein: CASSYTGTPSYEQYF. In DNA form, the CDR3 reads TGTGCCAGCAGTTACACCGGGACTCCCTCCTACGAGCAGTACTTC.

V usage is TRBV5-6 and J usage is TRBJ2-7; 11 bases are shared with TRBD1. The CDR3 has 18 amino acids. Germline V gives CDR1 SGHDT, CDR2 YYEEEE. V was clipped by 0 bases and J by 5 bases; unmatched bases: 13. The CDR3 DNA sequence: TGTGCCAGCAGCTTGGTGTCTAGGACAGGGGGCAATAGGGACGAGCAGTACTTC. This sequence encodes CASSLVSRTGGNRDEQYF.

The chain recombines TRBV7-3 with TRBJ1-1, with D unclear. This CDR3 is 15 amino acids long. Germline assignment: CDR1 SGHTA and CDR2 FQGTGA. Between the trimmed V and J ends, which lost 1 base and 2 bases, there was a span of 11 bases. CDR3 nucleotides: TGTGCCAGCAGCTTAAGTCAAACCGGCAACACTGAAGCTTTCTTT. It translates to CASSLSQTGNTEAFF.

Here the CDR3 reads CASSLRVGHNEQFF. CDR3 bases: TGTGCCAGCAGTTTAAGAGTGGGGCACAATGAGCAGTTCTTC. This rearrangement joins TRBV27 to TRBJ2-1; the D gene is possibly TRBD1 (5 bases). Germline CDR1 reads MNHEY; CDR2 reads SMNVEV (reference sequence). This CDR3 is built from 14 residues. Between the trimmed V and J ends, which lost 2 bases and 5 bases, there was a span of 10 bases.

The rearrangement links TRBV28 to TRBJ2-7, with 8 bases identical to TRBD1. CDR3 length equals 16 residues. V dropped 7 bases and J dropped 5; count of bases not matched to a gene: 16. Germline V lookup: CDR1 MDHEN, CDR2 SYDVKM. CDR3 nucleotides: TGTGCCAGCACCCTGGAACCGGGACAGGTCGATGACGAGCAGTACTTC. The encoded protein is CASTLEPGQVDDEQYF.

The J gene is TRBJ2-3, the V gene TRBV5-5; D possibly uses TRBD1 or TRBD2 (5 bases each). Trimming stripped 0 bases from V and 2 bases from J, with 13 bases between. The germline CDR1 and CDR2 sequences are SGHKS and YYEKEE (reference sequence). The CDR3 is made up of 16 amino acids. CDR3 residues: CASSLVRGGNTDTQYF. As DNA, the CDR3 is TGTGCCAGCAGCTTGGTACGGGGCGGAAACACAGATACGCAGTATTTT.